This T cell receptor beta chain was sequenced for a study of cytomegalovirus exposure and HLA in healthy donors. The study's findings and limits: The study labeled 150 or so TCR beta chains cytomegalovirus-associated.

Method: immunoSEQ multiplex PCR; TCRdb's copy keeps in-frame clones and lacks some. The sample includes roughly 150,000 clones, roughly 89% of them seen just once. This clone was observed a single time. The antigen remains unidentified. Trimming left V 2 bases short and J 6 bases short, with 10 bases between. Germline lookup yields CDR1 SGHDN and CDR2 FVKESK. This CDR3 has 13 amino acids. Sequencing input: PBMCs. The V gene is TRBV14, the J gene TRBJ2-5; D remains unclear. The receptor was isolated from a man aged 18 to 30 in good health and CMV-seropositive. DNA for the CDR3: TGTGCCAGCAGCCAAATCAGGATGCAGACCCAGTACTTC. It codes for CASSQIRMQTQYF.